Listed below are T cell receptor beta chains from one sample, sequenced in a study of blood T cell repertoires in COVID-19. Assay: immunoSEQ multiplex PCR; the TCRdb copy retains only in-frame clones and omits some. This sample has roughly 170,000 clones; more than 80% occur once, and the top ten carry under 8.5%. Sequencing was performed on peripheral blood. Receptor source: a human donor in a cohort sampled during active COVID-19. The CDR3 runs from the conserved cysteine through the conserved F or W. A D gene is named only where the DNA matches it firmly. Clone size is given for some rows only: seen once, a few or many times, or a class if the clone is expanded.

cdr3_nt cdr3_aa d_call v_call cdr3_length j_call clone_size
TGTGCCAGCAGCTTGAAGGGACAGGGGGGGTATGGCTACACCTTC CASSLKGQGGYGYTF TRBD1 TRBV5-5 15 TRBJ1-2 few
TGTGCTAGTGGTTTGCTACCGCCGGGACAGGGGGCTCAGCCCCAGCATTTT CASGLLPPGQGAQPQHF TRBD1 TRBV12-5 17 TRBJ1-5 many
TGCAGTGCTAGTACTAGACGGCCCAATCAGCCCCAGCATTTT CSASTRRPNQPQHF - TRBV20-1 14 TRBJ1-5 -
TGTGCCAGCAGTTACGGGGGGACTAATTCACCCCTCCACTTT CASSYGGTNSPLHF - TRBV6-6 14 TRBJ1-6 -
TGTGCCAGCAGCCGCGACGGACTCTACGAGCAGTACTTC CASSRDGLYEQYF - TRBV5-6 13 TRBJ2-7 -
TGTGCCAGCCGAGAAACAGGAAACCCTAATTCACCCCTCCACTTT CASRETGNPNSPLHF - TRBV5-6 15 TRBJ1-6 -
TGTGCCAGCAGCGCACACAGGAGCTCCTATAATTCACCTCTCCACTTT CASSAHRSSYNSPLHF - TRBV9 16 TRBJ1-6 -
TGCGCCAGCAGCTTAGCAGGGGACGGAGAGACCCAGTACTTC CASSLAGDGETQYF - TRBV5-1 14 TRBJ2-5 once
TGTGCCAGCAGCTCTCGGGGGAGCTCCTACAATGAGCAGTTCTTC CASSSRGSSYNEQFF - TRBV11-2 15 TRBJ2-1 once
TGTGCCAGCAGTGACCCAGTCTCTGGAAACACCATATATTTT CASSDPVSGNTIYF - TRBV6-1 14 TRBJ1-3 -
TGTGCCAGCAGTGAGACAGACCGGGACACTGAAGCTTTCTTT CASSETDRDTEAFF - TRBV6-4 14 TRBJ1-1 -
TGTGCCAGCAGCTTAGAGCCAGGGGAAGAGACCCAGTACTTC CASSLEPGEETQYF - TRBV7-8 14 TRBJ2-5 few
TGTGCCAGCAGCGTCGACGGTCGGGGTGGCTACACCTTC CASSVDGRGGYTF - TRBV9 13 TRBJ1-2 -
TGTGCCAGCTCACCACTTAACAGGGTATCAGATACGCAGTATTTT CASSPLNRVSDTQYF - TRBV18 15 TRBJ2-3 -
TGTGCCAGCAGCTTAGGTGCGAATTCACCCCTCCACTTT CASSLGANSPLHF - TRBV7-3 13 TRBJ1-6 -
TGTGCCAGCAGTAGGGGGAACACTGAAGCTTTCTTT CASSRGNTEAFF - TRBV12-3/TRBV12-4 12 TRBJ1-1 -
TGTGCCAGCAGTGAAAGCAGGGGGCTCGGGGAGCTGTTTTTT CASSESRGLGELFF TRBD1 TRBV6-1 14 TRBJ2-2 -
TGTGCCACGAAAGGACACGTGGAAGCTTTCTTT CATKGHVEAFF - TRBV24-1 11 TRBJ1-1 -
TGTGCCAGCAGCGTAGCGTCGGAGGGGGAGGGTGGCACTGAAGCTTTCTTT CASSVASEGEGGTEAFF - TRBV9 17 TRBJ1-1 few
TGTGCCAGTAGTACGAGACAGGGGCAAGGGTACGAGCAGTACTTC CASSTRQGQGYEQYF TRBD1 TRBV19 15 TRBJ2-7 -
TGTGCCAGCAGTTTACAGTACGGGGAGAACACTGAAGCTTTCTTT CASSLQYGENTEAFF - TRBV6-5 15 TRBJ1-1 -
TGCGCCAGCAGCTTGGTAGGGGCGGCGGCCACTGAAGCTTTCTTT CASSLVGAAATEAFF - TRBV5-1 15 TRBJ1-1 -
TGTGCCAGCAGCGTAGGTGTCCCTCCCTCGGAAGCTTTCTTT CASSVGVPPSEAFF - TRBV9 14 TRBJ1-1 -
TGCAGCGCCAAGACAGGGCCCCAATCTGGAAACACCATATATTTT CSAKTGPQSGNTIYF TRBD1 TRBV29-1 15 TRBJ1-3 -
TGTGCCAGCAGCGTTGGGGACAGCCCGGGATTGAACACTGAAGCTTTCTTT CASSVGDSPGLNTEAFF TRBD1 TRBV9 17 TRBJ1-1 -
TGTGCCAGCAGCCACAGGGTTGCCGACGAGCAGTACTTC CASSHRVADEQYF - TRBV3-1/TRBV3-2 13 TRBJ2-7 -
TGTGCCAGCAGCCAGGGGGCGGAATTGACTGAAGCTTTCTTT CASSQGAELTEAFF - TRBV3-1/TRBV3-2 14 TRBJ1-1 -
TGTGCCACCAGCAGCCCGACAGGGGAAAAACTGTTTTTT CATSSPTGEKLFF TRBD1 TRBV15 13 TRBJ1-4 -
TGTGCCAGTAGTTGGAGCGCAGATACGCAGTATTTT CASSWSADTQYF - TRBV19 12 TRBJ2-3 -
TGCAGTGCTAGTTGGGGGCCCCACGAGCAGTACTTC CSASWGPHEQYF - TRBV20-1 12 TRBJ2-7 -
TGTGCCAGCAGTGCGACAGGGTTTCCGGACACCGGGGAGCTGTTTTTT CASSATGFPDTGELFF TRBD1 TRBV27 16 TRBJ2-2 -
TGTGCCAGCAGTGCTCGATCCAGCACTGAAGCTTTCTTT CASSARSSTEAFF - TRBV25-1 13 TRBJ1-1 few
TGCGCCAGCAGTGAATTGACAGGGGATAGATACTTC CASSELTGDRYF TRBD1 TRBV10-1 12 TRBJ2-7 -
TGCGCCAGCAGCCAAGCCGACAGGCATGGAAACACCATATATTTT CASSQADRHGNTIYF - TRBV4-1 15 TRBJ1-3 -
TGTGCCAGCAGTTTATCCAGGGGTAGCAATCAGCCCCAGCATTTT CASSLSRGSNQPQHF - TRBV27 15 TRBJ1-5 few
TGCAGCGTTGAGACAGACCTTCAAGAGACCCAGTACTTC CSVETDLQETQYF - TRBV29-1 13 TRBJ2-5 -
TGCGCCAGCAGTCCGACAGGGGTGGGGATAGCCAAAAACATTCAGTACTTC CASSPTGVGIAKNIQYF TRBD1 TRBV5-1 17 TRBJ2-4 -
TGCGCCAGCAGCCAAGTTCCCCCAGACGAGCAGTACTTC CASSQVPPDEQYF - TRBV4-1 13 TRBJ2-7 -
TGTGCCAGCAGCTTAGGACGGGCGGGGGTAACCACAGATACGCAGTATTTT CASSLGRAGVTTDTQYF TRBD2 TRBV7-9 17 TRBJ2-3 -
TGTGCCAGTAGTATCAAGGTGGGGCAGCGGGGAGGAGAGCAGTTCTTC CASSIKVGQRGGEQFF TRBD2 TRBV19 16 TRBJ2-1 -
TGTGCCAGCACCCTTGGACTAGCGGGGGGCAATGAGCAGTTCTTC CASTLGLAGGNEQFF TRBD2 TRBV2 15 TRBJ2-1 -
TGTGCCAGCAGCTTATCCGGGAAGAACACTGAAGCTTTCTTT CASSLSGKNTEAFF - TRBV7-3 14 TRBJ1-1 -
TGTGCCCCCGGACAGGTTAACACCATATATTTT CAPGQVNTIYF TRBD1 TRBV6-8 11 TRBJ1-3 few
TGTGCCAGCAGCCAAGAGTGGACATTCTCTGGAAACACCATATATTTT CASSQEWTFSGNTIYF - TRBV3-1/TRBV3-2 16 TRBJ1-3 -
TGTGCCAGCAGTTACCCTGAACAGGGAACTGAAGCTTTCTTT CASSYPEQGTEAFF - TRBV6-6 14 TRBJ1-1 few
TGCGCCAGCAGTGAGGACAGTGGCACAGATACGCAGTATTTT CASSEDSGTDTQYF - TRBV10-1 14 TRBJ2-3 once
TGCGCCAGCACCCAGGGGGGATTAGTCGGAAATGAAAAACTGTTTTTT CASTQGGLVGNEKLFF TRBD1 TRBV4-1 16 TRBJ1-4 -
TGCGCCAGCAGCCATCAGACTAGCGGGGGGGCCTTCTACAATGAGCAGTTCTTC CASSHQTSGGAFYNEQFF TRBD2 TRBV4-1 18 TRBJ2-1 -